This T cell receptor beta chain is from a study of blood T cell repertoires in COVID-19. From germline, CDR1 is MNHEY and CDR2 SVGEGT. CDR3 length: 14 amino acids. Trimming cost V 2 bases and J 1 base, with 8 bases left between them. Clones were read by immunoSEQ multiplex PCR, and TCRdb kept only the in-frame ones, dropping some. The table has more than 95,000 clones, approximately 80% seen once; the top ten hold 37%. This clonotype originated in a man aged 40-49 years with active or convalescent COVID-19. The chain couples TRBV6-2 or TRBV6-3 to TRBJ1-1; D is unresolved. Specimen: peripheral blood. CDR3 in amino acids: CASSYAGSNTEAFF. CDR3 in DNA: TGTGCCAGCAGTTACGCAGGATCGAACACTGAAGCTTTCTTT.